Sequencing of this T cell receptor (beta chain) was carried out in a study of regulatory T cells in long-lasting Graves disease. Sample time point: newly diagnosed GD, antithyroid drugs for less than 3 months. PBMC-extracted RNA yielded the TCR library. Overall study findings and caveats: The TCR repertoire of persistent Graves' patients was less diverse than that of newly diagnosed ones. Persistent disease preferred TRBV28, TRBJ1-2 and TRBJ2-5; new disease, TRBV20-1 and TRBJ2-1.

Germline V CDR1 and CDR2: MDHEN, SYDVKM. V was shortened by 2 bases and J by 0 bases, with 5 bases between the two germline ends. The CDR3 has 14 residues. Construction of the TCR beta libraries employed iRepertoire HTBI primers in conjunction with Arm-PCR of CDR3 regions. TCRdb re-called the multiplex PCR reads with MiXCR, one entry per CDR3 protein. The sample lists fewer than 550,000 distinct CDR3 sequences, 16% occurring once. This clonotype was detected a few times. The antigen remains unidentified. These data were likewise used in another study, on T cells in Graves' hyperthyroidism and ophthalmopathy. This second report adds: First-round RT-PCR with HTBI primers amplified the TCR CDR3 region.

The chain combines TRBV28 with TRBJ1-5, with D unresolved. This TCR was recovered from a woman younger than 30 with Graves disease. Sample: peripheral blood mononuclear cells (PBMCs), taken at new diagnosis, from a patient treated with antithyroid drugs. CDR3 nucleotide sequence: TGTGCCAGCAGTTTACAGTATAGCAATCAGCCCCAGCATTTT. Translating gives CASSLQYSNQPQHF. Variable domain in full (rest from reference TRBV28 and TRBJ1-5): DVKVTQSSRYLVKRTGEKVFLECVQDMDHENMFWYRQDPGLGLRLIYFSYDVKMKEKGDIPEGYSVSREKKERFSLILESASTNQTSMYLCASSLQYSNQPQHFGDGTRLSIL.